These 4 T cell receptor beta chains came from one sample sequenced in a study of T-cell reconstitution after alpha-beta-depleted transplantation in children (TCRdb year 2016). The protocol used for the library was PCR. Sequencing used an Illumina HiSeq 2500. TCR libraries were prepared with molecular barcoding, using unique molecular identifiers to normalize TCRbeta repertoire quantification. The raw public data were reprocessed by TCRdb itself: fastp quality trimming at Q25, MiXCR clonotype calling, in-frame beta chains only. Entries that share a CDR3 protein sequence are merged under the most common genes and DNA. A total of fewer than 550,000 distinct CDR3 sequences appear in this sample, 10% to 12% of them only once. The leading ten clones occupy around 15% of the sample. In light of the paper, this sample's treatment or condition label describes: allogeneic hematopoietic cell transplantation with graft depleted of TCRalphabeta T cells and CD19 B cells.

This specimen consisted of PBMCs, mostly from graft donor cells, obtained 180 days after TCRalphabeta/CD19-depleted stem cell transplant. The receptors derive from a female patient aged 2-9 years who had a stem cell transplant for aplastic anemia, so the T cells may come from the graft donor.

The rearrangement uses TRBV11-2 and TRBJ2-7; 14 bases align to TRBD2. The V gene end was trimmed by 0 bases and the J gene end by 3 bases; junction bases not matched to a gene: 4. Germline lookup yields CDR1 SGHAT and CDR2 FQNNGV. The CDR3 contains 17 residues. Here the CDR3 reads CASSLDLGLAGDYEQYF. CDR3 in DNA: TGTGCCAGCAGCTTAGATTTGGGACTAGCGGGAGACTACGAGCAGTACTTC.

The chain is built from TRBV28 and TRBJ2-5; 15 nucleotides align to TRBD2. Germline CDR1 is MDHEN and CDR2 is SYDVKM. The CDR3 consists of 15 residues. The ends lost 8 bases at V and 7 bases at J; junction bases unmatched: 8. The CDR3 is CASGRTSGRDGTQYF. The CDR3 coding sequence is TGTGCCAGCGGCCGGACTAGCGGGAGGGATGGGACCCAGTACTTC.

This clonotype showed up many times. The chain has TRBV20-1 and TRBJ1-2, with D possibly TRBD1 on 6 matching bases. The V and J ends lost 6 bases and 7 bases respectively, with 18 bases between them. The CDR3 length is 13 residues. Germline assignment: CDR1 DFQATT and CDR2 SNEGSKA (reference sequence). The CDR3, as DNA: TGCAGTGCCAAGGGGGTGGGTAGAGGTGGCTACACCTTC. It yields the protein CSAKGVGRGGYTF.

This clonotype was counted a few times. The rearrangement links TRBV12-3 or TRBV12-4 to TRBJ1-5; D is perhaps TRBD1 (6 bases). The germline V and J ends were trimmed by 8 bases and 7 bases, with 15 bases remaining between them. The CDR3 loop spans 13 amino acids. This chain's CDR3 is CASLRDIRQPQHF. CDR3 nucleotide sequence: TGTGCCAGCCTCCGGGACATTAGGCAGCCCCAGCATTTT.